These 19 T cell receptor beta chains share one sample of origin, sequenced in a study of vaccination effects on CD4 cells after COVID-19. The table came from immunoSEQ multiplex PCR; TCRdb's copy has only in-frame clones and leaves some out. The table includes fewer than 75,000 clones, less than 80% detected once. No antigen has been identified for these receptors. Following a roughly 11-day culture, CD4+ T cells were purified. Every participant took two doses of the BNT162b2 or mRNA-1273 vaccine. The sample was CD4+ T cells from PBMCs cultured without peptide, taken after COVID-19 vaccination. The receptors shown here come from a human donor who received a COVID-19 vaccine.

The chain employs TRBV27 and TRBJ1-2; D gene unclear. The CDR3 loop spans 14 amino acids. V dropped 2 bases and J dropped 6 bases, with 13 bases sitting between them. Germline CDR1 reads MNHEY; CDR2 reads SMNVEV (reference sequence). CDR3 DNA sequence: TGTGCCAGCAGTTTAAAAGGAATTGGAAATGGCTACACCTTC. Translated: CASSLKGIGNGYTF.

J is TRBJ1-1 and V is TRBV5-1; TRBD1 matches 7 bases. Losses at the gene ends were 1 base for V and 1 base for J; bases not matched to a gene: 4. CDR1 and CDR2 (germline): SGHRS, YFSETQ. The CDR3 is made up of 15 amino acids. The CDR3 DNA reads TGCGCCAGCAGCTTGCTACAGGGGCGGAACACTGAAGCTTTCTTT. Translated: CASSLLQGRNTEAFF.

The gene calls are TRBV21-1 and TRBJ1-5; the D call TRBD1 from the table was never checked on the DNA. TRBV21-1 corresponds to a pseudogene. This CDR3 has 16 amino acids. Here the CDR3 reads CASCCRTGGGNQPQHF. The CDR3 nucleotides read TGTGCCAGCTGCTGCCGGACAGGGGGAGGCAATCAGCCCCAGCATTTT.

V is TRBV19 and J is TRBJ1-2; perhaps TRBD1 as D (5 bases). V was shortened by 1 base and J by 4 bases, with 16 bases between the two germline ends. Germline CDR1 is LNHDA and CDR2 is SQIVND (reference sequence). The CDR3 loop spans 16 amino acids. DNA of the CDR3: TGTGCCAGTAGTATAGGGGGGACGGCGCCCAGCTATGGCTACACCTTC. Encoded protein: CASSIGGTAPSYGYTF.

In its sample, this clone was seen a few times. The CDR3 loop reads CAISDVAERAWAFF. CDR3 nucleotides: TGTGCCATCAGTGATGTCGCAGAGCGTGCTTGGGCTTTCTTT. V and J are TRBV10-3 and TRBJ1-1; D not certain. Trimming removed 3 bases at V and 11 bases at J, with 19 bases between. CDR1 and CDR2 (germline): ENHRY, SYGVKD. This CDR3 is 14 amino acids long.

The V call is TRBV6-9, the J call TRBJ2-7; TRBD1 aligns across 9 bases. This CDR3 has 18 amino acids. Trimming removed 5 bases from V and 2 bases from J; junction bases left unmatched: 16. Germline V lookup: CDR1 MNHGY, CDR2 SVAAGI. CDR3 nucleotide sequence: TGTGCCAGCAGTCCTCTAGGACAGGGGTGGTCCGGTCCCTACGAGCAGTACTTC. It codes for CASSPLGQGWSGPYEQYF.

The chain joins TRBV3-1 (or the pseudogene TRBV3-2) to TRBJ2-1; D is undetermined. The length of the CDR3 is 13 residues. The ends were cut back, 0 bases at V and 8 bases at J, with 8 bases in the middle. Per germline, CDR1 LGHDT and CDR2 YNNKEL (reference sequence). The CDR3 loop is CASSQDWSDEQFF. As DNA, the CDR3 is TGTGCCAGCAGCCAAGATTGGTCCGATGAGCAGTTCTTC.

This clone was counted once. V and J are TRBV5-6 and TRBJ2-5, with 11 bases lining up with TRBD2. The CDR3 is made up of 14 amino acids. Looked up from germline, CDR1 is SGHDT and CDR2 is YYEEEE. The V and J ends lost 2 bases and 9 bases, in that order; junction bases with no gene match: 6. CDR3 DNA sequence: TGTGCCAGCAGCTTAGGGACTAGCGGCTTGGCCCAGTACTTC. Encoded protein: CASSLGTSGLAQYF. Drawing the rest from reference TRBV5-6 and TRBJ2-5, the complete variable domain is DAGVTQSPTHLIKTRGQQVTLRCSPKSGHDTVSWYQQALGQGPQFIFQYYEEEERQRGNFPDRFSGHQFPNYSSELNVNALLLGDSALYLCASSLGTSGLAQYFGPGTRLLVL.

The chain links TRBV5-1 to TRBJ2-7; D unresolved. There are 13 residues in the CDR3. In germline, CDR1 is SGHRS, CDR2 YFSETQ. V was pared by 2 bases and J by 4 bases, with 10 bases between. As DNA, the CDR3 is TGCGCCAGCAGCTTCCCGGACGTATACGAGCAGTACTTC. It specifies CASSFPDVYEQYF.

This clone has at least ten counts. V and J are TRBV7-3 and TRBJ2-3; D gene ambiguous. The CDR3 length is 13 residues. The V gene lost 0 bases and the J gene lost 4 bases, with 5 bases spanning the gap. Germline V gene data show CDR1 as SGHTA and CDR2 as FQGTGA. The CDR3 reads CASSLTGPDTQYF. The CDR3 region has the DNA TGTGCCAGCAGCTTAACCGGGCCAGATACGCAGTATTTT.

The V gene is TRBV5-6, the J gene TRBJ1-3; the D gene is possibly TRBD1 (5 bases). Trimming removed 0 bases from V and 0 bases from J, with 13 bases in between. There are 17 residues in the CDR3. CDR1 and CDR2 from the germline V gene are SGHDT and YYEEEE. CDR3 DNA: TGTGCCAGCAGCTTGGGAGGGGTAATCTACTCTGGAAACACCATATATTTT. This codes for CASSLGGVIYSGNTIYF.

This rearrangement joins TRBV19 to TRBJ2-2; D is uncertain. The CDR3 is 12 amino acids. Trimming left V 5 bases short and J 5 bases short, with 6 bases between. CDR1 and CDR2 (germline): LNHDA, SQIVND (reference sequence). The CDR3 is CASSLLTGELFF. CDR3 bases: TGTGCCAGTAGTCTATTGACCGGGGAGCTGTTTTTT.

The gene calls are TRBV19 and TRBJ1-3; 10 bases fit TRBD1. With 6 bases clipped from V and 4 bases from J, the junction kept 9 bases outside the gene matches. This CDR3 is 16 amino acids long. Germline V gene sequence: CDR1 LNHDA, CDR2 SQIVND (reference sequence). CDR3 nucleotides: TGTGCCAGTAGACCGGAAGACAGGGGGCTCGGAAACACCATATATTTT. Its translation: CASRPEDRGLGNTIYF.

This clone came up a few times. The V gene is TRBV27, the J gene TRBJ1-5, with D possibly being TRBD1 (6 bases). The CDR3 is made up of 15 amino acids. From germline, CDR1 is MNHEY and CDR2 SMNVEV (reference sequence). Trimming cost V 4 bases and J 2 bases, with 12 bases left between them. The CDR3 reads CASSSTGRGNQPQHF. The CDR3, as DNA: TGTGCCAGCAGTTCCACAGGGAGGGGCAATCAGCCCCAGCATTTT.

CDR3 residues: CSVEDGGRVAKNIQYF. The CDR3 DNA reads as TGCAGCGTTGAAGATGGGGGCAGGGTGGCCAAAAACATTCAGTACTTC. The chain couples TRBV29-1 to TRBJ2-4; TRBD1 might be the D (6 bases). Trimming shortened V by 0 bases and J by 1 base, and 13 bases separated the two germline ends. The CDR3 has 16 residues. CDR1 and CDR2 (germline): SQVTM, ANQGSEA.

The V gene is TRBV7-2, the J gene TRBJ2-1, with no clear D. The V end was cut by 5 bases, the J end by 7 bases, with 15 bases between. This CDR3 is built from 14 residues. Germline V lookup: CDR1 SGHTA, CDR2 FQGNSA. CDR3 amino acids: CASSERLVGNEQFF. The CDR3, as DNA: TGTGCCAGCAGCGAAAGACTGGTGGGGAATGAGCAGTTCTTC.

The chain joins TRBV5-6 to TRBJ1-1; unclear D gene. CDR1 SGHDT and CDR2 YYEEEE come from the germline V gene. V lost 5 bases, J lost 1 base, and 12 bases lay in between. This CDR3 region has 14 residues. Written as DNA, the CDR3 is TGTGCCAGCAGAGAGGTAGGTAGGAACACTGAAGCTTTCTTT. Protein: CASREVGRNTEAFF.

This clone was observed a handful of times. The chain is built from TRBV6-6 and TRBJ1-1; unclear D gene. The CDR3 is 11 residues long. V was clipped by 7 bases and J by 0 bases, with 3 bases between them. Germline CDR1 is MNHNY and CDR2 is SVGAGI (reference sequence). For the CDR3, the DNA is TGTGCCAGCACGGTGAACACTGAAGCTTTCTTT. Its translation is CASTVNTEAFF.

This chain uses TRBV4-2 with TRBJ1-5; D not certain. The V end lost 0 bases, the J end lost 0 bases, and 12 bases lay between the germline ends. Germline V gives CDR1 LGHNA, CDR2 YNFKEQ. The CDR3 has 17 residues. The CDR3 region is CASSQEVSTFSNQPQHF. The CDR3 DNA is TGTGCCAGCAGCCAAGAAGTAAGCACTTTTAGCAATCAGCCCCAGCATTTT.